These T cell receptor beta chains were read from a single sample in a study of beta chain features in type 1 diabetes. Measured with immunoSEQ multiplex PCR; TCRdb has only the in-frame clones, and not every one. The table lists a few hundred thousand clones, roughly 22% of them singletons. Sequenced sample: naive CD4+ T cells from blood. The receptors stem from a woman in her thirties or forties with type 1 diabetes. The CDR3 runs from the conserved cysteine through the conserved F or W. Each record gives: clone size, D gene, V gene, J gene, CDR3 DNA, CDR3 protein. D genes are given only for firm matches. Clone sizes are given selectively: once, few, many, or a class where the clone is expanded.

NA	TRBD1	TRBV7-2	TRBJ2-3	TGTGCCAGCAGCCGATTTGGACAGGGTTTCACAGATACGCAGTATTTT	CASSRFGQGFTDTQYF
few	TRBD1	TRBV2	TRBJ2-2	TGTGCCAGCAATCAGGGACAGGGCGCCACCGGGGAGCTGTTTTTT	CASNQGQGATGELFF
NA	NA	TRBV15	TRBJ1-4	TGTGCCACCACAGGGGATGAAAAACTGTTTTTT	CATTGDEKLFF
NA	NA	TRBV5-4	TRBJ2-5	TGTGCCAGCAGCGTAGCAAATCGAGAGACCCAGTACTTC	CASSVANRETQYF
few	NA	TRBV29-1	TRBJ1-1	TGCAGCGTGGGGGGGCTTTCGAACACTGAAGCTTTCTTT	CSVGGLSNTEAFF
few	TRBD2	TRBV9	TRBJ2-2	TGTGCCAGCAGCGAGCCCCCTAGCGGGAGGCCCACCGGGGAGCTGTTTTTT	CASSEPPSGRPTGELFF
NA	TRBD1	TRBV18	TRBJ1-5	TGTGCCAGCTCACCCGGACAGGGTAATCAGCCCCAGCATTTT	CASSPGQGNQPQHF
NA	NA	TRBV2	TRBJ2-2	TGTGCCAGCAGTGAACAGGGGGGCTACACCGGGGAGCTGTTTTTT	CASSEQGGYTGELFF
NA	TRBD1	TRBV18	TRBJ2-1	TGTGCCAGCTCACCAGTGACGGGGACAGGGCTCTACAATGAGCAGTTCTTC	CASSPVTGTGLYNEQFF
few	TRBD1	TRBV9	TRBJ2-7	TGTGCCAGCAGCGTCGGGACAGGGGATGAGCAGTACTTC	CASSVGTGDEQYF
few	NA	TRBV13	TRBJ1-1	TGTGCCAGCAGCTTCCAGGCTTCTGAAGCTTTCTTT	CASSFQASEAFF
NA	NA	TRBV28	TRBJ1-2	TGTGCCAGCAGCCTTGGACAATATGGCTACACCTTC	CASSLGQYGYTF
NA	TRBD1	TRBV7-2	TRBJ1-2	TGTGCCAGCAGCTTAGCCGGACAGGCAGGGTATGGCTACACCTTC	CASSLAGQAGYGYTF
few	NA	TRBV4-3	TRBJ2-5	TGCGCCAGCAGCCAACTGCTGGGAGAGCAAGAGACCCAGTACTTC	CASSQLLGEQETQYF
NA	NA	TRBV6-1	TRBJ2-5	TGTGCCAGCGTTCCGGGACATCCTCAAGAGACCCAGTACTTC	CASVPGHPQETQYF
few	NA	TRBV4-1	TRBJ1-1	TGCGCCAGCAGCGACTCCATTACAGGGCAGGCGGAAGCTTTCTTT	CASSDSITGQAEAFF
NA	NA	TRBV18	TRBJ2-7	TGTGCCAGCTCACCGGCGGGCCGCTACGAGCAGTACTTC	CASSPAGRYEQYF
NA	NA	TRBV7-3	TRBJ1-2	TGTGCCAGCAGCCCCGGTGAAAACTATGGCTACACCTTC	CASSPGENYGYTF
NA	NA	TRBV5-6	TRBJ2-5	TGTGCCAGCAGCTTGGTAGGCGGGGAGACCCAGTACTTC	CASSLVGGETQYF
NA	NA	TRBV30	TRBJ1-1	TGTGCCTGGTCCGGGGGGCCGGACACTGAAGCTTTCTTT	CAWSGGPDTEAFF
NA	NA	TRBV30	TRBJ1-4	TGTGCCTGGAGTAACCAGGGACTCGAAAAACTGTTTTTT	CAWSNQGLEKLFF
few	TRBD1	TRBV29-1	TRBJ2-7	TGCAGCGTGAGGGACAGGGAGGCCGAGCAGTACTTC	CSVRDREAEQYF
NA	NA	TRBV20-1	TRBJ2-7	TGCAGTGCTAGACGCGGCTACGAGCAGTACTTC	CSARRGYEQYF
NA	NA	TRBV4-3	TRBJ2-7	TGCGCCAGCAGCCAGAGGGGCGGGACCCACGAGCAGTACTTC	CASSQRGGTHEQYF
NA	TRBD2	TRBV4-1	TRBJ2-1	TGCGCCAGCAGCCAAGGACTAGCGGGGGGAAGCTCCTACAATGAGCAGTTCTTC	CASSQGLAGGSSYNEQFF
few	NA	TRBV7-9	TRBJ1-2	TGTGCCAGCGAGTCGGACACCCGTGGCTACACCTTC	CASESDTRGYTF
NA	NA	TRBV14	TRBJ1-2	TGTGCCAGCAGCCCGTCGGGACATAACTATGGCTACACCTTC	CASSPSGHNYGYTF
NA	TRBD1	TRBV5-1	TRBJ1-1	TGCGCCAGCAGCTTACTACAGGGGGCTCAGAACACTGAAGCTTTCTTT	CASSLLQGAQNTEAFF
NA	NA	TRBV7-9	TRBJ1-5	TGTGCCAGCGGGGGGCAGCCCCAGCATTTT	CASGGQPQHF
few	NA	TRBV15	TRBJ1-2	TGTGCCATTTCACAGGGAAACTATGGCTACACCTTC	CAISQGNYGYTF
few	NA	TRBV5-1	TRBJ1-5	TGCGCCAGCAGCTTGGAGGACAGTAGCAATCAGCCCCAGCATTTT	CASSLEDSSNQPQHF
few	NA	TRBV28	TRBJ2-2	TGTGCCAGCAGTCCCTGGACAGTGAAGAACACCGGGGAGCTGTTTTTT	CASSPWTVKNTGELFF
NA	TRBD1	TRBV5-4	TRBJ2-7	TGTGCCAGCAGCCGACAGGGGGTTACCTACGAGCAGTACTTC	CASSRQGVTYEQYF
NA	NA	TRBV5-1	TRBJ2-1	TGCGCCAGCAGCTTGTATGAGACCAGGGGTGAGCAGTTCTTC	CASSLYETRGEQFF
few	TRBD1	TRBV28	TRBJ1-5	TGTGCCAGCAGTCCTTACCCGACAGGGGTTAGTCAGCCCCAGCATTTT	CASSPYPTGVSQPQHF
NA	NA	TRBV7-2	TRBJ1-5	TGTGCCAGCACCCTAAGCAGGTCTCAGCCCCAGCATTTT	CASTLSRSQPQHF
few	TRBD2	TRBV15	TRBJ2-7	TGTGCCACCAGCAGAGACCCGGGAGGCGGGTACGAGCAGTACTTC	CATSRDPGGGYEQYF
NA	TRBD2	TRBV10-3	TRBJ2-1	TGTGCCATCAGTGGACTAGCAGATTCGTACAATGAGCAGTTCTTC	CAISGLADSYNEQFF
few	NA	TRBV2	TRBJ1-3	TGTGCCAGCAGTGAACAGGGCACGGAGAACACCATATATTTT	CASSEQGTENTIYF
few	TRBD2	TRBV30	TRBJ2-1	TGTGCCTGGAGGGTAACTAGCGGCGTCTTCTTC	CAWRVTSGVFF
NA	TRBD1	TRBV2	TRBJ1-2	TGTGCCTGCCGGGGGACAGGGTCAATCTTAGTTGGCTACACCTTC	CACRGTGSILVGYTF